This T cell receptor (beta chain) was recorded in a study of CD8 T cells in ankylosing spondylitis. Quantitative 5'-RACE was performed with molecular barcodes, and it yielded the TCR beta libraries. TCRdb re-called the 5' RACE reads through MiXCR, storing one row per CDR3 protein. The sample includes 250,000 or so distinct CDR3 sequences, approximately 12% of them seen just once. The length of the CDR3 is 13 residues. From germline, CDR1 is SNHLY and CDR2 FYNNEI. Between the trimmed V and J ends, which lost 7 bases and 2 bases, there was a span of 12 bases. Overall study results and limits: According to the report, clones linked to the disease were significantly enriched in matched synovial fluid samples taken from ankylosing spondylitis patients. A motif of seven or eight highly homologous TCR beta variants was seen as apparently characteristic of ankylosing spondylitis blood. Earlier work had already found some motif variants in reactive arthritis synovial fluid and blood.

As concerns this clonotype: Its target is unknown.

This TCR derives from a male donor with ankylosing spondylitis or in good health (not recorded which). The chain joins TRBV2 to TRBJ2-7; no definite D call. Sample: blood, either unsorted or a sorted T cell fraction (not recorded which). The CDR3 region is CASNQRTAYEQYF. In nucleotides, the CDR3 is TGTGCCAGCAACCAGCGAACGGCCTACGAGCAGTACTTC. The complete variable domain, with remaining parts taken from reference TRBV2 and TRBJ2-7, reads EPEVTQTPSHQVTQMGQEVILRCVPISNHLYFYWYRQILGQKVEFLVSFYNNEISEKSEIFDDQFSVERPDGSNFTLKIRSTKLEDSAMYFCASNQRTAYEQYFGPGTRLTVT.